The 6 T cell receptor beta chains below all came from one sample that was sequenced in a study of cytomegalovirus exposure and HLA in healthy donors. PCR primers comprised 60 Vbeta and 13 Jbeta primers. Produced via immunoSEQ multiplex PCR; TCRdb's table is partial and in-frame only. The sample lists about 99,000 clones, more than 75% seen once, with 10% to 13% in the top ten. The source material was PBMCs. The receptors derive from a woman aged 18-35 years in good health and CMV-seropositive.

This clone has only a few counts. The rearrangement uses TRBV28 and TRBJ2-5; maybe TRBD1 (6 bases). The J call may be mistaken, given a closer DNA end match to TRBJ2-7. Germline V CDR1 and CDR2: MDHEN, SYDVKM. The CDR3 is made up of 15 amino acids. CDR3 in amino acids: CASSIPLGQFHEQYF. The CDR3 DNA is TGTGCCAGCAGTATCCCCCTCGGACAGTTCCACGAGCAGTACTTC.

The sample holds one count of this clone. V usage is TRBV5-8 and J usage is TRBJ2-2; a possible D gene is TRBD2 (5 bases). V was trimmed by 4 bases and J by 0 bases, leaving 16 bases between them. Germline CDR1 is SGHTS and CDR2 is YDEGEE. CDR3 size: 17 residues. The CDR3 loop is CASSPGVLGPNTGELFF. CDR3 coding DNA: TGTGCCAGCAGCCCCGGGGTTCTGGGCCCGAACACCGGGGAGCTGTTTTTT.

This chain connects TRBV15 to TRBJ1-1; D uncertain. CDR3 length equals 12 residues. Trimming took off 8 bases at V and 1 base at J, with 8 bases between the two ends. Looked up from germline, CDR1 is LNHNV and CDR2 is YYDKDF (reference sequence). CDR3 sequence: CATGGPNTEAFF. DNA for the CDR3: TGTGCCACCGGAGGGCCGAACACTGAAGCTTTCTTT.

The rearrangement uses TRBV7-2 and TRBJ2-5; the D gene is possibly TRBD1 (6 bases). Germline CDR1 SGHTA, CDR2 FQGNSA. CDR3 length equals 17 residues. The V end lost 6 bases, the J end lost 5 bases, and 25 bases lay between the germline ends. The CDR3 sequence: CASRPTAGAGFGETQYF. CDR3 DNA: TGTGCCAGCAGACCCACGGCAGGGGCAGGCTTCGGGGAGACCCAGTACTTC.

This chain joins TRBV5-4 and TRBJ2-5, with TRBD2 matching over 12 bases. The CDR3 spans 18 residues. The germline CDR1 and CDR2 sequences are SGHNT and YYREEE (reference sequence). The ends lost 2 bases at V and 4 bases at J; junction bases unmatched: 12. As DNA, the CDR3 is TGTGCCAGCAGCTTAGATCTAGCGGGGGGGCCCTTTATAGAGACCCAGTACTTC. It specifies CASSLDLAGGPFIETQYF.

This chain uses TRBV13 with TRBJ1-4; TRBD1 aligns across 7 bases. This CDR3 is 18 amino acids long. After removal of 2 bases from V and 7 bases from J, the junction contained 16 bases not matched to a gene. Germline loops: CDR1 PRHDT, CDR2 FYEKMQ (reference sequence). Written as DNA, the CDR3 is TGTGCCAGCAGCTTAACAGGGGTTCGGCAGGGGAGAATTGAAAAACTGTTTTTT. Its translation: CASSLTGVRQGRIEKLFF.